This T cell receptor (beta chain) was sequenced for a study of immune heterogeneity within non-small cell lung tumors. Study conclusions and caveats: A moderate but significant correlation was found, linking local T-cell clonality with local tumor mutational burden (R about 0.31). Individual patients' high-frequency T-cell receptor beta clonotypes were largely distinct from one another.

CDR1 KGHDR and CDR2 SFDVKD come from the germline V gene. This CDR3 comprises 16 residues. The V and J ends lost 7 bases and 3 bases, in that order; junction bases with no gene match: 10. At approximately 570 ng per sample, bulk tumor genomic DNA provided the template. Several biopsies per primary tumor, spaced far apart, were taken during surgery. It was patients with untreated, newly diagnosed non-small cell lung cancer who underwent curative surgery. This clonotype has a count of ten or more. Its antigen remains unknown. A multiplex PCR containing 32 V primers and 13 J primers was used to amplify TCR beta CDR3. TCRdb used MiXCR to reprocess the multiplex PCR reads, holding one entry per CDR3 protein. This sample yields about 21,000 distinct CDR3 sequences, of which around 30% are seen a single time; roughly 4.3% belongs to the top ten.

The source of this sequence is a man between 40 and 49 years old with non-small cell lung cancer. Sequences were obtained from lung tumor tissue. V usage is TRBV24-1 and J usage is TRBJ2-2; TRBD1 matches 7 bases. The CDR3 nucleotides are TGTGCCACCAGCTCGTCCCGGGACAGCTACACCGGGGAGCTGTTTTTT. Translated: CATSSSRDSYTGELFF.